This entry lists 14 T cell receptor beta chains sequenced from one sample in a study of cytomegalovirus exposure and HLA in healthy donors. The PCR had 60 Vbeta and 13 Jbeta primers. TCRdb keeps only in-frame clones here, not all; method: immunoSEQ multiplex PCR. In the table there are 110,000 to 150,000 clones, 80% of which are singletons. The sequenced material came from PBMCs. These receptor sequences come from a male donor in good health and CMV-seronegative.

The V call is TRBV6-5, the J call TRBJ1-5; possibly TRBD1 for D (5 bases). V shed 1 base and J shed 0 bases, with 7 bases lying between them. The CDR3 runs to 15 residues. Germline V CDR1 and CDR2: MNHEY, SVGAGI. DNA of the CDR3: TGTGCCAGCAGTTACTATCAGGGTAGCAATCAGCCCCAGCATTTT. Translation gives CASSYYQGSNQPQHF.

The chain joins TRBV18 to TRBJ1-1, with D possibly matching TRBD1 (6 bases). V lost 2 bases, J lost 2 bases, and 9 bases lay in between. The CDR3 sequence is 14 residues long. Per the germline V gene, CDR1 is KGHSH and CDR2 is LQKENI. As DNA, the CDR3 is TGTGCCAGCTCACCAAGGGGGAGTAACACTGAAGCTTTCTTT. Protein sequence: CASSPRGSNTEAFF.

V usage is TRBV11-1 and J usage is TRBJ2-7; D is perhaps TRBD1 (5 bases). The length of the CDR3 is 15 residues. Trimming removed 2 bases from V and 6 bases from J, with 17 bases in between. Germline CDR1 and CDR2: SGHAT and FQDESV (reference sequence). As DNA, the CDR3 is TGTGCCAGCAGCTTATGGGGCGACGCTCCTGTCGAGCAGTACTTC. It yields the protein CASSLWGDAPVEQYF.

V is TRBV30 and J is TRBJ1-6; D remains unclear. Trimming cost V 2 bases and J 12 bases, with 14 bases left between them. Germline V gene lookup returns CDR1 GTSNPN and CDR2 SVGIG (reference sequence). The CDR3 length is 13 residues. CDR3 in amino acids: CAWSYWRVEPLHF. The CDR3 nucleotides are TGTGCCTGGAGTTACTGGAGGGTGGAACCCCTCCACTTT.

This clone was detected only once. This rearrangement joins TRBV6-5 to TRBJ1-6, with D possibly being TRBD1 (6 bases). The CDR3 length is 14 residues. Between the trimmed V and J ends, which lost 7 bases and 13 bases, there was a span of 20 bases. Germline V gives CDR1 MNHEY, CDR2 SVGAGI. Here the CDR3 DNA reads TGTGCCAGCAAACCTGGGACATCTCTGACCCCCCTCCACTTT. The encoded protein is CASKPGTSLTPLHF.

This chain uses TRBV7-2 with TRBJ2-3; TRBD2 matches 8 bases. The CDR3 is 14 amino acids. CDR1 SGHTA and CDR2 FQGNSA come from the germline V gene. Trimming cost V 10 bases and J 0 bases; bases outside gene matches: 6. The CDR3: CATRERGSTDTQYF. The CDR3 DNA follows: TGTGCCACCAGAGAGCGGGGGAGCACAGATACGCAGTATTTT.

This chain joins TRBV21-1 and TRBJ2-7; the table's D call, TRBD1, has no DNA check behind it. TRBV21-1 is a pseudogene. The CDR3 contains 18 residues. CDR3 region: CASSRGQGCNLFPTRQYF. The CDR3 DNA is TGTGCCAGCAGCCGGGGACAGGGCTGTAACCTATTCCCTACGAGGCAGTACTTC.

This sequence joins TRBV7-8 and TRBJ1-2; D not certain. Trimming cost V 5 bases and J 0 bases, with 13 bases left between them. The CDR3 is made up of 15 amino acids. Germline V lookup: CDR1 SGHVS, CDR2 FQNEAQ. This chain's CDR3 is CASSLSGNPNYGYTF. The CDR3 nucleotides read TGTGCCAGCAGCCTCTCGGGAAACCCTAACTATGGCTACACCTTC.

This chain connects TRBV6-1 to TRBJ1-1, with D possibly being TRBD1 (6 bases). The CDR3 totals 14 residues. Germline CDR1 reads MNHNS; CDR2 reads SASEGT. Trimming shortened V by 1 base and J by 8 bases, and 14 bases separated the two germline ends. In DNA form, the CDR3 reads TGTGCCAGCAGTGAAGTCACGGGAGGGACAGAAGCTTTCTTT. It encodes CASSEVTGGTEAFF.

The chain has TRBV29-1 and TRBJ1-4; a weak D match, TRBD1 (5 bases). The CDR3 is made up of 14 amino acids. Germline CDR1 is SQVTM and CDR2 is ANQGSEA. Trimming stripped 1 base from V and 3 bases from J, with 9 bases between. Here the CDR3 reads CSVEGPGSNEKLFF. CDR3 nucleotides: TGCAGCGTTGAAGGTCCAGGGTCTAATGAAAAACTGTTTTTT.

This chain joins TRBV27 and TRBJ2-2; 7 nucleotides line up with TRBD2. Looked up from germline, CDR1 is MNHEY and CDR2 is SMNVEV (reference sequence). This CDR3 is built from 14 residues. V lost 6 bases to trimming and J lost 0 bases; unmatched junction nucleotides: 1. Here the CDR3 DNA reads TGTGCCAGCAGCGGGAGGACGAACACCGGGGAGCTGTTTTTT. As protein: CASSGRTNTGELFF.

This clone appeared a single time. The chain employs TRBV5-1 and TRBJ2-7; D is possibly TRBD1 (6 bases). Between the trimmed V and J ends, which lost 0 bases and 2 bases, there was a span of 18 bases. The CDR3 totals 17 residues. CDR1 and CDR2 from the germline V gene are SGHRS and YFSETQ. The chain's CDR3 is CASSLVSGRGSPYEQYF. The CDR3 nucleotides read TGCGCCAGCAGCTTGGTTTCAGGCAGGGGTTCCCCCTACGAGCAGTACTTC.

Only a few counts were recorded for this clone. This rearrangement joins TRBV30 to TRBJ1-1; 7 bases are shared with TRBD1. Germline V gives CDR1 GTSNPN, CDR2 SVGIG (reference sequence). The CDR3 runs to 13 residues. The CDR3 DNA sequence: TGTGCGTACATGACAGGGTTCGACACTGAAGCTTTCTTT. It codes for CAYMTGFDTEAFF.

The chain carries TRBV5-1 and TRBJ2-7, with 7 bases matching TRBD2. CDR1 is SGHRS and CDR2 is YFSETQ in the germline V gene. The CDR3 sequence is 15 residues long. V dropped 4 bases and J dropped 0; count of bases not matched to a gene: 7. In DNA, the CDR3 is TGCGCCAGCAGCCCGTCCGGGGGGAGCTCCTACGAGCAGTACTTC. This translates into CASSPSGGSSYEQYF.